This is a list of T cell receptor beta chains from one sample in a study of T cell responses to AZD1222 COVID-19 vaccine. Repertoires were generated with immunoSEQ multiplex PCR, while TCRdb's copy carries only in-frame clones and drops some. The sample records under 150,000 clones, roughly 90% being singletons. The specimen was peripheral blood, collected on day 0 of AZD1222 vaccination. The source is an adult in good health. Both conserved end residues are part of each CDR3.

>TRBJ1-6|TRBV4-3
CASSQGNWYSPLHF
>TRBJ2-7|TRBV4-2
CASSQDELAGVGEQYF
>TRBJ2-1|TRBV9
CASAFSGTSGFNEQFF
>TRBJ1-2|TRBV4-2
CASSQVKRQGTYGYTF
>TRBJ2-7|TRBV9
CASSPRTSGRDEQYF
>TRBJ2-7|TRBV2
CASSGDRGYGVQYF
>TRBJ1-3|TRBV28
CASSSGGSSGNTIYF
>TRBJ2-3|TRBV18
CASSAGLASDTQYF
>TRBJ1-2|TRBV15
CATSRDEGNYGYTF
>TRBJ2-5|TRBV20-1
CSAGELETQYF